This is a list of T cell receptor beta chains from one sample in a study of T cell clonotyping in hematopoietic cell transplantation. The protocol was immunoSEQ multiplex PCR, while the TCRdb copy is restricted to in-frame clones and leaves out a portion. The table has fewer than 20,000 clones, more than 75% seen once. The sequenced sample was PBMCs, obtained 100 days after allogeneic stem cell transplant. Receptor source: a male patient aged 60-70 years who had an allogeneic stem cell transplant from a related donor, so the T cells may come from the graft donor. Some clones in this sample may be carry-over from other donors' samples. Both conserved end residues are part of each CDR3. The order of the fields is V gene, clone size, D gene, J gene, CDR3 DNA, CDR3 protein. The D gene is left open where the match is weak. Size values are once, few and many counts, or a class for expanded clones, and some rows have none.

TRBV27	NA	NA	TRBJ2-7	TGTGCCAGCAGTTTATCGGGAGGCCTGGACGAGCAGTACTTC	CASSLSGGLDEQYF
TRBV6-4	NA	NA	TRBJ2-1	TGTGCCAGCAGTGTTAGCGCAACGTCCGTGGATGAGCAGTTCTTC	CASSVSATSVDEQFF
TRBV5-4	NA	TRBD2	TRBJ2-3	TGTGCCAGCAGCTCCGGACTAGCGGGGGGCACAGATACGCAGTATTTT	CASSSGLAGGTDTQYF
TRBV6-6	NA	TRBD1	TRBJ1-2	TGTGCCAGCAGTCCCCCTACCGGAGGGACAGGCAATGGCTACACCTTC	CASSPPTGGTGNGYTF
TRBV6-1	NA	NA	TRBJ2-7	TGTGCCAGCAGTCCCCAGGGGTACGAGCAGTACTTC	CASSPQGYEQYF
TRBV4-1	NA	TRBD1	TRBJ2-7	TGCGCCAGCTTTAGGGACAGGACCTACGAGCAGTACTTC	CASFRDRTYEQYF
TRBV13	NA	NA	TRBJ1-3	TGTGCCAGCAGCCCCCACAGCGTTTCTGGAAACACCATATATTTT	CASSPHSVSGNTIYF
TRBV27	NA	TRBD2	TRBJ2-3	TGTGCCAGCAGCTCACTAGCGGGGGGGCCTCTCGCTAGCACAGATACGCAGTATTTT	CASSSLAGGPLASTDTQYF
TRBV27	NA	NA	TRBJ1-1	TGTGCCAGCAGTTTCGCAGGGCAATTGAGTGAAGCTTTCTTT	CASSFAGQLSEAFF
TRBV11-3	NA	NA	TRBJ1-6	TGTGCCAGCAGCTCCTCCTTGATTATATCAGGGGTAGATAATTCACCCCTCCACTTT	CASSSSLIISGVDNSPLHF
TRBV4-2	NA	NA	TRBJ1-2	TGTGCCAGCAGCCAAGACGGGGGTAATGGCTACACCTTC	CASSQDGGNGYTF
TRBV27	NA	TRBD1	TRBJ1-3	TGTGCCAGCAGTGAGGACAGGTCGACTGGAAACACCATATATTTT	CASSEDRSTGNTIYF
TRBV28	NA	NA	TRBJ1-4	TGTGCCAGCAGTTGGGGAAATCCTAATGAAAAACTGTTTTTT	CASSWGNPNEKLFF
TRBV9	NA	TRBD1	TRBJ1-1	TGTGCCAGCAGCGTGGACAGGGCGAACACTGAAGCTTTCTTT	CASSVDRANTEAFF
TRBV29-1	NA	TRBD1	TRBJ1-1	TGCAGCGTCCTCAGACAGGGAGGAACTGAAGCTTTCTTT	CSVLRQGGTEAFF
TRBV10-3	NA	NA	TRBJ1-4	TGTGCCATCAGTGAATCTAGAAACCAACTGTTTTTT	CAISESRNQLFF
TRBV4-3	NA	NA	TRBJ1-5	TGCGCCAGCAGCCCGACCTACTCGGACCTAATCCAGCCCCAGCATTTT	CASSPTYSDLIQPQHF
TRBV5-6	NA	NA	TRBJ1-2	TGTGCCAGCAGAGGTGGACACAACTATGGCTACACCTTC	CASRGGHNYGYTF
TRBV4-3	NA	TRBD1	TRBJ1-2	TGCGCCAGCAGCCGGACAGGGGTGGGCGGCTACACCTTC	CASSRTGVGGYTF
TRBV4-3	NA	TRBD1	TRBJ2-7	TGCGCCAGCAGCCGGGGACAGGGATCCTACGAGCAGTACTTC	CASSRGQGSYEQYF
TRBV9	NA	NA	TRBJ2-7	TGTGCCAGCAGCGCCGGGGAGGCCGCCTACGAGCAGTACTTC	CASSAGEAAYEQYF
TRBV29-1	NA	NA	TRBJ2-3	TGCAGCGCCGGAGCCGGGGGCACAGATACGCAGTATTTT	CSAGAGGTDTQYF
TRBV19	NA	NA	TRBJ1-4	TGTGCCAGTAGTATATGGGGTATCGAGGAAAAACTGTTTTTT	CASSIWGIEEKLFF
TRBV29-1	NA	TRBD1	TRBJ2-3	TGCAGCGTTGCGGACAGGAGCACAGATACGCAGTATTTT	CSVADRSTDTQYF
TRBV7-2	once	NA	TRBJ2-5	TGTGCCAGCAGCGGAGGAGGGGGGGGTGCGTATGGATGGACCCAGTACTTC	CASSGGGGGAYGWTQYF
TRBV5-1	NA	NA	TRBJ2-1	TGCGCCAGCAGCACAGGGACATATGTCTATGAGCAGTTCTTC	CASSTGTYVYEQFF
TRBV7-9	few	NA	TRBJ1-6	TGTGCCAGCAACTCCAGTCCGGGTTTGGATTCACCCCTCCACTTT	CASNSSPGLDSPLHF
TRBV4-1	NA	NA	TRBJ1-6	TGCGCCAGCAGCCAAGATGTGCAGGCCAATAATTCACCCCTCCACTTT	CASSQDVQANNSPLHF
TRBV7-2	NA	NA	TRBJ2-5	TGTGCCAGCAGCTTAGAAGCAGTTTCAGAGACCCAGTACTTC	CASSLEAVSETQYF
TRBV4-3	NA	NA	TRBJ2-7	TGCGCCAGCAGCCAAGACCCTGGACCCGATGATTCCTACGAGCAGTACTTC	CASSQDPGPDDSYEQYF
TRBV28	NA	TRBD2	TRBJ2-7	TGTGCCAGCAGCCCAAGGGGAGGGAGTACTGCCTACGAGCAGTACTTC	CASSPRGGSTAYEQYF
TRBV7-2	once	NA	TRBJ2-3	TGTGCCAGCAGCCGTCGACAGCTTGCTAGCACAGATACGCAGTATTTT	CASSRRQLASTDTQYF
TRBV5-1	NA	NA	TRBJ2-3	TGCGCCAGCAGCTTCAAAAGGGGTCGAAGCACAGATACGCAGTATTTT	CASSFKRGRSTDTQYF
TRBV7-3	once	NA	TRBJ2-2	TGTGCCAGCACCCACGGAGGGGGTGACACCGGGGAGCTGTTTTTT	CASTHGGGDTGELFF
TRBV6-5	NA	TRBD1	TRBJ1-1	TGTGCCAGTACAGGGGGTACGACTGAAGCTTTCTTT	CASTGGTTEAFF
TRBV5-4	NA	NA	TRBJ2-3	TGTGCCAGCAAAGCGAAGAGGGAGGGCACAGATACGCAGTATTTT	CASKAKREGTDTQYF